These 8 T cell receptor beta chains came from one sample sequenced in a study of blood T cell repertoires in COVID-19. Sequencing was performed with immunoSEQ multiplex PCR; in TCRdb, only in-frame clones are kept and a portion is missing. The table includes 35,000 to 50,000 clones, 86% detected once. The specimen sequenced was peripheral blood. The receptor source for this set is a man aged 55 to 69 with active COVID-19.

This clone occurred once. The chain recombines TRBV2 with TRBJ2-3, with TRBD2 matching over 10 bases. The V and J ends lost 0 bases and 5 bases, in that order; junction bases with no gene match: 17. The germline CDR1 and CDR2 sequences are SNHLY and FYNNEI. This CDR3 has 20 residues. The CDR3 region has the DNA TGTGCCAGCAGTGAAGCGGGGCAAGGAACTAGCGGGATCGATGAAGATACGCAGTATTTT. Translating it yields CASSEAGQGTSGIDEDTQYF.

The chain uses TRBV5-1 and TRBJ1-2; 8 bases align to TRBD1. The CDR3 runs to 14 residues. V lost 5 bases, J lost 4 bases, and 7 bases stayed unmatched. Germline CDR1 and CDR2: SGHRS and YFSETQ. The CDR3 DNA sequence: TGCGCCAGCAGTGCGGGGCAGGGGGCCTATGGCTACACCTTC. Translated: CASSAGQGAYGYTF.

The chain's CDR3 is CASRLEASGNRPPGELFF. The CDR3 coding sequence is TGTGCCAGCAGACTAGAGGCTAGCGGGAATCGACCCCCCGGGGAGCTGTTTTTT. The chain couples TRBV13 to TRBJ2-2; 9 bases align to TRBD2. The junction had 17 bases not matched to a gene; V was cut back by 6 bases and J by 6 bases. This CDR3 is 18 amino acids long. Germline CDR1 is PRHDT and CDR2 is FYEKMQ (reference sequence).

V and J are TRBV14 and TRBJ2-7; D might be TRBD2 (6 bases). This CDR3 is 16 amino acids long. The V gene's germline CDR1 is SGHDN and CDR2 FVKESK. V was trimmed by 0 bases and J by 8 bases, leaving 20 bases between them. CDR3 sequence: CASSQDPQGLGSKQYF. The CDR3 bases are TGTGCCAGCAGCCAAGACCCCCAGGGACTCGGGAGTAAGCAGTACTTC.

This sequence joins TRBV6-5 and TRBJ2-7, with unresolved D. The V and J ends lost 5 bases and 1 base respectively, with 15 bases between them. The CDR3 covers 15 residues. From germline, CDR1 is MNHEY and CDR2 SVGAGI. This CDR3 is CASSPEPARSYEQYF. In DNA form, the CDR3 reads TGTGCCAGCAGTCCGGAACCCGCGAGGTCCTACGAGCAGTACTTC.

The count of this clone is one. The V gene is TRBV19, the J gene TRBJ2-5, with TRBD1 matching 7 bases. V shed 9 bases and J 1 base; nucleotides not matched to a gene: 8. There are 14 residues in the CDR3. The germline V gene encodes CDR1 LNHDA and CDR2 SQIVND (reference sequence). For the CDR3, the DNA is TGTGCCAGCTCACAGACAGGGCTCCAAGAGACCCAGTACTTC. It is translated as CASSQTGLQETQYF.

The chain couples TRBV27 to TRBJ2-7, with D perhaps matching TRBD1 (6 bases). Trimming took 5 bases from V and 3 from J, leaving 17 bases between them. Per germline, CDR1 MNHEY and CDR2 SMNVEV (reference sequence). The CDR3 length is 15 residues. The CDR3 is CASSNFYRENYEQYF. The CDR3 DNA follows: TGTGCCAGCAGTAACTTTTACAGGGAGAACTACGAGCAGTACTTC.

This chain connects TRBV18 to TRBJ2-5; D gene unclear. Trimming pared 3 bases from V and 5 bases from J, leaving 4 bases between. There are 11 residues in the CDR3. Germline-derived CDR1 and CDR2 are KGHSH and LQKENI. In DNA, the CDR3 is TGTGCCAGCTCACCGAGGGAGACCCAGTACTTC. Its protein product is CASSPRETQYF.